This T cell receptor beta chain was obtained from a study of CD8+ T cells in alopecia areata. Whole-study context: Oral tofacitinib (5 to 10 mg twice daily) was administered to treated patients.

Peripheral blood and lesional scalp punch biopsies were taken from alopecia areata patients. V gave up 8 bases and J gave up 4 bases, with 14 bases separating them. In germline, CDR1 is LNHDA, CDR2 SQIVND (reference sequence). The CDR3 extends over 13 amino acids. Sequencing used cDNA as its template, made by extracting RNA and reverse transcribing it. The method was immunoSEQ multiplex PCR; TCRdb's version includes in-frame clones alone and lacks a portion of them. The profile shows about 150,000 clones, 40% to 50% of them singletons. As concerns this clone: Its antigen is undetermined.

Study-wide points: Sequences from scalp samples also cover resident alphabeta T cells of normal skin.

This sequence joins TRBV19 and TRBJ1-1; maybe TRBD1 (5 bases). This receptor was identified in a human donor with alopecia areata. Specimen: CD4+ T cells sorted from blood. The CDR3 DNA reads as TGTGCCAGTCGTGTCCTAGGGGCCACTGAAGCTTTCTTT. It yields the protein CASRVLGATEAFF.